The clone carrying this TCR beta chain showed up just a few times. CDR1 and CDR2 (germline): SEHNR, FQNEAQ (reference sequence). This CDR3 region has 15 residues. V lost 2 bases to trimming and J lost 7 bases, with 14 bases between them. This entry belongs to a study of blood T cell repertoires in COVID-19. Clones were read by immunoSEQ multiplex PCR, and TCRdb kept only the in-frame ones, dropping some. The data show about 320,000 clones, about 92% seen once. The sequence came from a man aged 55-75 years who had recovered from COVID-19. V is TRBV7-9 and J is TRBJ2-2; maybe TRBD2 (5 bases). The specimen was PBMCs or T cells enriched from blood (not recorded which). This chain's CDR3 is CASSLRGLAVGELFF. The CDR3 DNA sequence: TGTGCCAGCAGCTTACGGGGTTTAGCTGTCGGGGAGCTGTTTTTT.